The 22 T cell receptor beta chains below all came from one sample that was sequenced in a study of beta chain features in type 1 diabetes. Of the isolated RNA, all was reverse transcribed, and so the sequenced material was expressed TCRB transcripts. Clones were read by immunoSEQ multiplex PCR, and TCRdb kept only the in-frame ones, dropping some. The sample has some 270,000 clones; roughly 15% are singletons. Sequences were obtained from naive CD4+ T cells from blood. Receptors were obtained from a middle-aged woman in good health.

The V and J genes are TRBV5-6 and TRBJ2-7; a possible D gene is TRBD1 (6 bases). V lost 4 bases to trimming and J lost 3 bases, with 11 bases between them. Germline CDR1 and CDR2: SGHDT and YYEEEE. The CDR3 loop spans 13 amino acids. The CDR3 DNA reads TGTGCCAGCAGCCCCTGGGGGCACTACGAGCAGTACTTC. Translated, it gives CASSPWGHYEQYF. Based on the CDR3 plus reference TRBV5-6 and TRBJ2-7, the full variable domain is DAGVTQSPTHLIKTRGQQVTLRCSPKSGHDTVSWYQQALGQGPQFIFQYYEEEERQRGNFPDRFSGHQFPNYSSELNVNALLLGDSALYLCASSPWGHYEQYFGPGTRLTVT.

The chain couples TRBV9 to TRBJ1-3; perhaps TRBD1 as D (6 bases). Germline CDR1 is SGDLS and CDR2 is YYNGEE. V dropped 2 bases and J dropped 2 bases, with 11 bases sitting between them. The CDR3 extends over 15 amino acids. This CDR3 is CASSVLDRPGNTIYF. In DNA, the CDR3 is TGTGCCAGCAGCGTCCTGGACAGACCTGGAAACACCATATATTTT.

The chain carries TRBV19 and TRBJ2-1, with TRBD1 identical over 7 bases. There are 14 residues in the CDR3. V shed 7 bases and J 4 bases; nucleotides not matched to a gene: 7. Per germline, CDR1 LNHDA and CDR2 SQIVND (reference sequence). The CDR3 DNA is TGTGCCAGTATACCCAGGGGGAATTACAATGAGCAGTTCTTC. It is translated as CASIPRGNYNEQFF.

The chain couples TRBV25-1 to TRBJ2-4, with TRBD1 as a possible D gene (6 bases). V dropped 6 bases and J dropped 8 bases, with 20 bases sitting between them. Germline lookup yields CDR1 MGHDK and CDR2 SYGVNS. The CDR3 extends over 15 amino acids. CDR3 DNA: TGTGCCAGCAGCGAGCCAGGGGCCCTCAAGGACATTCAGTACTTC. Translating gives CASSEPGALKDIQYF.

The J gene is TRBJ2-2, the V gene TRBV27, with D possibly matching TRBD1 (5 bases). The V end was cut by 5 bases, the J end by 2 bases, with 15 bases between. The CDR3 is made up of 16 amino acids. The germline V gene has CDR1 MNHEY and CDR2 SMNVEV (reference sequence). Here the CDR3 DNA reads TGTGCCAGCAGTATGGCACGTACAGGAAACACCGGGGAGCTGTTTTTT. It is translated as CASSMARTGNTGELFF.

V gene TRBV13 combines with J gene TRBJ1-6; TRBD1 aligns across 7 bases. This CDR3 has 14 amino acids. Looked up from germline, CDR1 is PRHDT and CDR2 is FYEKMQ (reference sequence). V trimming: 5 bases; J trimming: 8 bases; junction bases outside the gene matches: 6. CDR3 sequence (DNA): TGTGCCAGCAGCCTAACTACAGGGGATTCACCCCTCCACTTT. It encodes CASSLTTGDSPLHF.

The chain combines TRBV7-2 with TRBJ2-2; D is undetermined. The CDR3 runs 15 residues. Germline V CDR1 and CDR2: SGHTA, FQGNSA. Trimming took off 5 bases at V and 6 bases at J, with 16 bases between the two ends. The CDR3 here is CASSRRRGGPGELFF. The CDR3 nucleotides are TGTGCCAGCAGCCGGAGAAGAGGTGGTCCCGGGGAGCTGTTTTTT.

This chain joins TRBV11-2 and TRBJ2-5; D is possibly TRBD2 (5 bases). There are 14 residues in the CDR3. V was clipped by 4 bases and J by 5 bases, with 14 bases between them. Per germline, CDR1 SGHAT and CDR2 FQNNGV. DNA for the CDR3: TGTGCCAGCAGCTCGGACCCACCGGGGGAGACCCAGTACTTC. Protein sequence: CASSSDPPGETQYF.

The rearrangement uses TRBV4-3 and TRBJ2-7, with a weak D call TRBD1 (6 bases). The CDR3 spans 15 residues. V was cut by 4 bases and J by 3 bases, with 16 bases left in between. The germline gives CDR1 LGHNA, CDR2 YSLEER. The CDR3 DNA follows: TGCGCCAGCAGCCCGTATCAAGGGGGTCTCTACGAGCAGTACTTC. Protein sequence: CASSPYQGGLYEQYF.

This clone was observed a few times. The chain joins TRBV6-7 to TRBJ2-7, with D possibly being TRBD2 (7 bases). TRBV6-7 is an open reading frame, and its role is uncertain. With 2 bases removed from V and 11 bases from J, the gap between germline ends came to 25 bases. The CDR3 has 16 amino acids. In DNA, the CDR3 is TGTGCCAGCAGTTACCTACAGGGAAAAGGGGACTACGTGGAGTACTTC. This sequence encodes CASSYLQGKGDYVEYF.

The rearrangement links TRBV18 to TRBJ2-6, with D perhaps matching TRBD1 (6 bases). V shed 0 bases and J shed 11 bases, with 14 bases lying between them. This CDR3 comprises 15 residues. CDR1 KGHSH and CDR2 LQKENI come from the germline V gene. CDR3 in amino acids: CASSPPRTAPDVLTF. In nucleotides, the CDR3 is TGTGCCAGCTCACCACCAAGGACAGCGCCCGACGTCCTGACTTTC.

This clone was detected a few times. The CDR3 sequence is CASSRRLLAGGDTQYF. CDR3 DNA: TGTGCCAGCAGCCGGAGGCTACTAGCGGGGGGAGATACGCAGTATTTT. The chain has TRBV7-2 and TRBJ2-3, with 12 nucleotides matching TRBD2. Germline V gene lookup returns CDR1 SGHTA and CDR2 FQGNSA. V gave up 5 bases and J gave up 5 bases; unmatched junction bases: 8. The CDR3 consists of 16 residues.

The CDR3 protein is CASSLALLTSGGLNEQFF. The CDR3 region has the DNA TGCGCCAGCAGCTTGGCCCTACTGACTAGCGGGGGGCTGAATGAGCAGTTCTTC. The V gene is TRBV5-1, the J gene TRBJ2-1; 13 nucleotides agree with TRBD2. The germline V gene has CDR1 SGHRS and CDR2 YFSETQ. The CDR3 extends over 18 amino acids. V lost 0 bases to trimming and J lost 7 bases; unmatched junction nucleotides: 10.

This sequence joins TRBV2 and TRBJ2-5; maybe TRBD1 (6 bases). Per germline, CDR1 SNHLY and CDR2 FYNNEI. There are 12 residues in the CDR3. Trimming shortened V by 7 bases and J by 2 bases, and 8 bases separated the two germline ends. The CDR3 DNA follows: TGTGCCAGCAACAGGGAGCAAGAGACCCAGTACTTC. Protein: CASNREQETQYF.

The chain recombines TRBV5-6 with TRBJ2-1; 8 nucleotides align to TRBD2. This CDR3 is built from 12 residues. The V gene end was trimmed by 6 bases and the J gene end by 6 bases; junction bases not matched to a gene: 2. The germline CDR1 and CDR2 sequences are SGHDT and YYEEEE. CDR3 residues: CASTRGGNEQFF. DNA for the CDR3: TGTGCCAGCACTCGGGGGGGCAATGAGCAGTTCTTC.

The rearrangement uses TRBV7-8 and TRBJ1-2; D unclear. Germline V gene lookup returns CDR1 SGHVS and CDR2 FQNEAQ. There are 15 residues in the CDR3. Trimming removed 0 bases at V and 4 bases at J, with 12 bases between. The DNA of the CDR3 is TGTGCCAGCAGCTTAGCGGCCGGGAACACCTATGGCTACACCTTC. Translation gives CASSLAAGNTYGYTF.

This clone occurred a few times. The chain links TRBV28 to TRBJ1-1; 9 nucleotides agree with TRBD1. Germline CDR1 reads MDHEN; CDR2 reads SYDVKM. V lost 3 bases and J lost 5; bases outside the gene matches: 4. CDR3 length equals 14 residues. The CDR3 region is CASSFLDRGTEAFF. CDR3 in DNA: TGTGCCAGCAGTTTTCTGGACAGGGGAACTGAAGCTTTCTTT.

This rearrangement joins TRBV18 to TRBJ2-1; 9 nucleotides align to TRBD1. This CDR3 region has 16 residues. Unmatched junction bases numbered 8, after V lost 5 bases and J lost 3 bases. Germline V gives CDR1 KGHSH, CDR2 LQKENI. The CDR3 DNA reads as TGTGCCAGCTCAGCCCGGGACAGGGTACGCTACAATGAGCAGTTCTTC. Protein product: CASSARDRVRYNEQFF.

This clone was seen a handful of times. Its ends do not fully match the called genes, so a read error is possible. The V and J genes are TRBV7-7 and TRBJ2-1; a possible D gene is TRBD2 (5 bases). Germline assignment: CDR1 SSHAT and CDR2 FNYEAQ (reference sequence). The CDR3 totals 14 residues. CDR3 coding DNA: TGTGCTAGCAGCTTAGCCGGGACCTACAATGAGCAGTTCTTC. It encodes CASSLAGTYNEQFF. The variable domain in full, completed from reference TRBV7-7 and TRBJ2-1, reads GAGVSQSPRYKVTKRGQDVTLRCDPISSHATLYWYQQALGQGPEFLTYFNYEAQPDKSGLPSDRFSAERPEGSISTLTIQRTEQRDSAMYRCASSLAGTYNEQFFGPGTRLTVL.

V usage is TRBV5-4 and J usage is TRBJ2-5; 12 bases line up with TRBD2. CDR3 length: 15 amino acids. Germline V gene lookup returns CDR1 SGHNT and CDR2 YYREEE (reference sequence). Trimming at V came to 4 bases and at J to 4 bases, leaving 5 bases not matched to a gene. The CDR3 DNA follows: TGTGCCAGCAGCACCCTAGCGGGGGGGTTAGAGACCCAGTACTTC. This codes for CASSTLAGGLETQYF.

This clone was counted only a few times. Here the CDR3 reads CATGLAGPRRSGTDTQYF. CDR3 nucleotide sequence: TGTGCCACGGGACTAGCGGGGCCGCGAAGGTCTGGCACAGATACGCAGTATTTT. The rearrangement links TRBV10-3 to TRBJ2-3, with 13 bases aligning to TRBD2. The CDR3 length is 18 residues. Trimming at V came to 10 bases and at J to 1 base, leaving 14 bases not matched to a gene. Germline V gene data show CDR1 as ENHRY and CDR2 as SYGVKD.

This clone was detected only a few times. The CDR3 loop is CASSSGQGAHSNQPQHF. The CDR3 DNA reads as TGTGCCAGCAGCTCGGGACAGGGGGCCCATAGCAATCAGCCCCAGCATTTT. This chain connects TRBV7-9 to TRBJ1-5; TRBD1 agrees at 12 bases. Germline lookup yields CDR1 SEHNR and CDR2 FQNEAQ (reference sequence). With 4 bases clipped from V and 0 bases from J, the junction kept 4 bases outside the gene matches. This CDR3 comprises 17 residues.